The 7 T cell receptor beta chains presented below share a single source sample, sequenced in a study of neurological immune-mediated disorders. Each CDR3 protein is one row after TCRdb ran MiXCR on the 5' RACE reads. The table has about 66,000 distinct CDR3 sequences, roughly 5.6% seen once. The material sequenced was PBMCs. These TCRs come from a woman aged 25 to 39 with multiple sclerosis.

Ten or more counts support this clonotype. The V call is TRBV20-1, the J call TRBJ2-7; D not resolved. The CDR3 totals 13 residues. CDR1 is DFQATT and CDR2 is SNEGSKA in the germline V gene (reference sequence). Trimming took 0 bases from V and 7 from J, leaving 13 bases between them. The CDR3 loop is CSAREMLLEEQYF. In nucleotides, the CDR3 is TGCAGTGCTAGAGAGATGCTGTTGGAAGAGCAGTACTTC.

CDR3 sequence reads: CASSPPVVLYGYTF. Written as DNA, the CDR3 is TGTGCCAGCTCACCACCGGTGGTTCTCTATGGCTACACCTTC. The chain joins TRBV18 to TRBJ1-2; no reliable D call. Trimming took off 0 bases at V and 4 bases at J, with 9 bases between the two ends. Looked up from germline, CDR1 is KGHSH and CDR2 is LQKENI. The CDR3 spans 14 residues.

This clonotype was picked up many times. The V gene is TRBV7-2, the J gene TRBJ2-7, with a possible D match to TRBD2 (6 bases). The germline CDR1 and CDR2 sequences are SGHTA and FQGNSA. Between the trimmed V and J ends, which lost 5 bases and 2 bases, there was a span of 13 bases. There are 14 residues in the CDR3. CDR3 in amino acids: CASSPAGGAYEQYF. The DNA for the CDR3 is TGTGCCAGCAGCCCGGCCGGGGGTGCCTACGAGCAGTACTTC.

The chain is built from TRBV5-1 and TRBJ2-2; D gene ambiguous. Germline V gene lookup returns CDR1 SGHRS and CDR2 YFSETQ. Trimming shortened V by 4 bases and J by 5 bases, and 9 bases separated the two germline ends. The CDR3 spans 13 residues. CDR3 residues: CASSPGPTGELFF. The CDR3, as DNA: TGCGCCAGCAGCCCCGGACCGACCGGGGAGCTGTTTTTT.

This clonotype was seen only a few times. A much more abundant neighbour one base away suggests this may be a read error. The conserved phenylalanine or tryptophan normally closing the CDR3 is absent here, so this likely arose from a read error. This chain links TRBV12-3 or TRBV12-4 with TRBJ1-6; D is undetermined. Trimming pared 3 bases from V and 9 bases from J, leaving 12 bases between. The CDR3 extends over 14 amino acids. The CDR3 coding sequence is TGTGCCAGCAGTTTTTTACATCTGAGTTCACCCCTCCACATT. It specifies CASSFLHLSSPLHI.

In its sample, this clonotype was seen many times. V usage is TRBV12-3 or TRBV12-4 and J usage is TRBJ2-3; no clear D. This CDR3 region has 14 residues. Trimming took off 10 bases at V and 5 bases at J, with 19 bases between the two ends. This CDR3 is CATFGVGWGDTQYF. CDR3 nucleotide sequence: TGTGCCACGTTCGGAGTGGGGTGGGGAGATACGCAGTATTTT.

V is TRBV29-1 and J is TRBJ2-7; D may be TRBD2 (5 bases). The V end was cut by 4 bases, the J end by 7 bases, with 8 bases between. Germline V gene data show CDR1 as SQVTM and CDR2 as ANQGSEA. CDR3 length equals 10 residues. CDR3 nucleotides: TGCAGCGTTGGCGGGCAGGAGCAGTACTTC. Translating gives CSVGGQEQYF.